A single sample is the source of the 26 T cell receptor beta chains below, sequenced in a study of blood T cell repertoires in COVID-19. TCRdb keeps only in-frame clones here, not all; method: immunoSEQ multiplex PCR. The sample records 60,000 to 85,000 clones, approximately 83% being singletons. Sequencing used peripheral blood. Receptor source: a human donor in a cohort sampled during active COVID-19.

The J gene is TRBJ2-3, the V gene TRBV20-1; 9 nucleotides line up with TRBD2. Germline V gene sequence: CDR1 DFQATT, CDR2 SNEGSKA (reference sequence). Trimming at V came to 3 bases and at J to 1 base, leaving 5 bases not matched to a gene. The CDR3 extends over 15 amino acids. CDR3 region: CSASYPSGGTDTQYF. For the CDR3, the DNA is TGCAGTGCTAGTTATCCTAGCGGGGGCACAGATACGCAGTATTTT.

This chain links TRBV30 with TRBJ1-1; TRBD1 matches 7 bases. V gave up 2 bases and J gave up 1 base; unmatched junction bases: 7. CDR3 length equals 15 residues. The germline V gene has CDR1 GTSNPN and CDR2 SVGIG (reference sequence). CDR3 nucleotides: TGTGCCTGGAGTCGCGAGACAGGGAAGAACACTGAAGCTTTCTTT. Translating gives CAWSRETGKNTEAFF.

The chain combines TRBV7-2 with TRBJ1-4; 9 bases match TRBD1. The CDR3 spans 16 residues. CDR1 SGHTA and CDR2 FQGNSA come from the germline V gene. The trim removed 2 bases at V and 3 bases at J, leaving 4 bases unmatched. DNA for the CDR3: TGTGCCAGCAGCTTACGACAGGGGGGACCTAATGAAAAACTGTTTTTT. As protein: CASSLRQGGPNEKLFF.

This clone was counted between two and nine times. The rearrangement links TRBV10-3 to TRBJ2-3, with 8 bases fitting TRBD1. J lost 2 bases, V lost 8 bases, and 12 bases had no gene match. Germline lookup yields CDR1 ENHRY and CDR2 SYGVKD. CDR3 length equals 16 residues. The CDR3 loop reads CAILLNGQGATDTQYF. CDR3 DNA sequence: TGTGCCATCTTATTAAATGGTCAGGGGGCCACAGATACGCAGTATTTT.

The rearrangement links TRBV7-9 to TRBJ1-2, with TRBD1 matching over 7 bases. With 4 bases clipped from V and 6 bases from J, the junction kept 8 bases outside the gene matches. This CDR3 is 14 amino acids long. Germline V lookup: CDR1 SEHNR, CDR2 FQNEAQ (reference sequence). The CDR3, as DNA: TGTGCCAGCAGCTCCCTACGGGGACAGCATGGCTACACCTTC. This sequence encodes CASSSLRGQHGYTF.

The chain links TRBV28 to TRBJ1-1; D might be TRBD1 (6 bases). CDR1 is MDHEN, CDR2 SYDVKM, per germline. The ends were cut back, 6 bases at V and 6 bases at J, with 20 bases in the middle. CDR3 size: 15 residues. This chain's CDR3 is CASRGTTGWGPEAFF. The CDR3 region has the DNA TGTGCCAGCAGAGGAACCACAGGGTGGGGGCCTGAAGCTTTCTTT.

V and J are TRBV7-9 and TRBJ1-1; 8 bases match TRBD1. With V trimmed by 6 bases and J by 4 bases, 10 bases remained unmatched. Per germline, CDR1 SEHNR and CDR2 FQNEAQ (reference sequence). This CDR3 has 15 residues. For the CDR3, the DNA is TGTGCCAGCAGAAACCCGACAGGGGAGGGCACTGAAGCTTTCTTT. Protein: CASRNPTGEGTEAFF.

This rearrangement joins TRBV7-8 to TRBJ1-2; D is uncertain. This CDR3 has 15 amino acids. Germline V gene lookup returns CDR1 SGHVS and CDR2 FQNEAQ. Deletions cut 1 base from V and 5 bases from J, with 14 bases between. CDR3 nucleotide sequence: TGTGCCAGCAGCTTAGGCGGGGAAGGGCGATATGGCTACACCTTC. This codes for CASSLGGEGRYGYTF.

The CDR3 nucleotides read TGTGCCACCAGCACGAGACAGGAAGAGACCCAGTACTTC. It codes for CATSTRQEETQYF. This chain joins TRBV15 and TRBJ2-5; a weak D match, TRBD1 (6 bases). Deletions cut 4 bases from V and 3 bases from J, with 9 bases between. Germline V lookup: CDR1 LNHNV, CDR2 YYDKDF (reference sequence). The CDR3 runs to 13 residues.

There are a few counts of this clone. The chain joins TRBV30 to TRBJ2-7; D unclear. This CDR3 is 15 amino acids long. Germline V gene data show CDR1 as GTSNPN and CDR2 as SVGIG (reference sequence). V lost 0 bases, J lost 3 bases, and 15 bases lay in between. CDR3 bases: TGTGCCTGGAGTGTCGCCCCGATTCTAAACTACGAGCAGTACTTC. Its protein is CAWSVAPILNYEQYF.

The V and J genes are TRBV7-2 and TRBJ2-1, with 13 bases that match TRBD2. Trimming took 1 base from V and 6 from J; bases not matched to a gene: 3. The CDR3 is 16 amino acids. The germline gives CDR1 SGHTA, CDR2 FQGNSA. CDR3 sequence reads: CASSLGGTSGINEQFF. CDR3 nucleotides: TGTGCCAGCAGCTTAGGTGGGACTAGCGGGATCAATGAGCAGTTCTTC.

The chain joins TRBV7-3 to TRBJ2-5; D is perhaps TRBD1 (5 bases). With 2 bases removed from V and 8 bases from J, the gap between germline ends came to 12 bases. The CDR3 is made up of 13 amino acids. CDR1 SGHTA and CDR2 FQGTGA come from the germline V gene. The CDR3 DNA sequence: TGTGCCAGCAGCTTAGCAGGGTACCAAACCCAGTACTTC. Translation gives CASSLAGYQTQYF.

Comment on this clone: The sample holds other DNA sequences that translate to the same CDR3. V and J are TRBV5-6 and TRBJ2-5; no clear D. The CDR3 covers 11 residues. Germline V gene data show CDR1 as SGHDT and CDR2 as YYEEEE. The germline V and J ends were trimmed by 2 bases and 5 bases, with 4 bases remaining between them. The CDR3 loop reads CASSFRETQYF. Here the CDR3 DNA reads TGTGCCAGCAGCTTTCGGGAGACCCAGTACTTC.

The chain has TRBV28 and TRBJ1-4; 11 positions match TRBD1. With V trimmed by 7 bases and J by 11 bases, 9 bases remained unmatched. CDR1 is MDHEN and CDR2 is SYDVKM in the germline V gene. The CDR3 totals 14 residues. DNA of the CDR3: TGTGCCAGCAAAGGACAGGGGGCACCCGGGAAACTGTTTTTT. Translating it yields CASKGQGAPGKLFF.

The DNA for the CDR3 is TGTGCCAGCAGCTCCGAGGGCTTTATGAACACTGAAGCTTTCTTT. Encoded protein: CASSSEGFMNTEAFF. The V call is TRBV27, the J call TRBJ1-1; unclear D gene. The length of the CDR3 is 15 residues. CDR1 and CDR2 from the germline V gene are MNHEY and SMNVEV (reference sequence). Trimming pared 6 bases from V and 0 bases from J, leaving 14 bases between.

The chain couples TRBV30 to TRBJ2-1; perhaps TRBD2 as D (6 bases). The CDR3 covers 13 residues. Trimming removed 3 bases at V and 3 bases at J, with 9 bases between. Germline V lookup: CDR1 GTSNPN, CDR2 SVGIG (reference sequence). The CDR3 DNA reads as TGTGCCTGGAGATCGGGGGACTACAATGAGCAGTTCTTC. Translated, it gives CAWRSGDYNEQFF.

This chain uses TRBV19 with TRBJ2-3; TRBD2 aligns across 9 bases. Germline lookup yields CDR1 LNHDA and CDR2 SQIVND (reference sequence). This CDR3 contains 16 residues. With V trimmed by 2 bases and J by 1 base, 4 bases remained unmatched. CDR3 loop: CASSIRLADRTDTQYF. DNA of the CDR3: TGTGCCAGTAGTATAAGACTAGCGGACCGCACAGATACGCAGTATTTT.

The genes are TRBV7-9 and TRBJ1-4, with TRBD1 as a possible D gene (6 bases). The germline CDR1 and CDR2 sequences are SEHNR and FQNEAQ (reference sequence). Trimming removed 1 base at V and 6 bases at J, with 12 bases between. This CDR3 comprises 15 residues. Here the CDR3 DNA reads TGTGCCAGCAGCTTAGATTGGCAGGGGCATGAAAAACTGTTTTTT. It translates to CASSLDWQGHEKLFF.

V is TRBV27 and J is TRBJ2-2, with TRBD2 matching over 8 bases. The CDR3 covers 17 residues. Per germline, CDR1 MNHEY and CDR2 SMNVEV (reference sequence). V lost 8 bases to trimming and J lost 1 base; unmatched junction nucleotides: 12. CDR3 sequence: CASGRGGNRQNTGELFF. CDR3 sequence (DNA): TGTGCCAGCGGTCGGGGGGGCAATAGGCAGAACACCGGGGAGCTGTTTTTT.

The J gene is TRBJ2-3, the V gene TRBV18; 8 nucleotides agree with TRBD2. Germline CDR1 is KGHSH and CDR2 is LQKENI. Germline trimming cut 2 bases from V and 2 bases from J; bases unmatched to any gene: 6. This CDR3 has 16 residues. The CDR3 is CASSPFQRGNTDTQYF. In DNA form, the CDR3 reads TGTGCCAGCTCACCATTCCAGCGGGGGAACACAGATACGCAGTATTTT.

This sequence joins TRBV19 and TRBJ2-1, with 13 bases fitting TRBD2. V lost 6 bases, J lost 8 bases, and 7 bases stayed unmatched. The CDR3 totals 15 residues. CDR1 and CDR2 from the germline V gene are LNHDA and SQIVND (reference sequence). The CDR3 coding sequence is TGTGCCAGTAGACGACTAGCGGGGGGCCCAGATGAGCAGTTCTTC. The encoded protein is CASRRLAGGPDEQFF.

The chain joins TRBV4-1 to TRBJ2-7, with unresolved D. The ends were cut back, 4 bases at V and 4 bases at J, with 11 bases in the middle. CDR1 and CDR2 (germline): MGHRA, YSYEKL. CDR3 length: 13 residues. The CDR3 spells CASSREENYEQYF. Here the CDR3 DNA reads TGCGCCAGCAGCCGCGAGGAAAATTACGAGCAGTACTTC.

The rearrangement uses TRBV5-1 and TRBJ1-2; TRBD1 is a possible D gene (6 bases). The CDR3 consists of 16 residues. The germline CDR1 and CDR2 sequences are SGHRS and YFSETQ. V was shortened by 3 bases and J by 0 bases, with 15 bases between the two germline ends. CDR3 sequence: CASSSAPRQANYGYTF. Written as DNA, the CDR3 is TGCGCCAGCAGCTCAGCTCCTCGACAGGCTAACTATGGCTACACCTTC.

Notes on this clone: At one end the junction does not follow the germline gene, possibly because of a read error. The chain joins TRBV2 to TRBJ1-2; no definite D call. The CDR3 runs to 10 residues. In germline, CDR1 is SNHLY, CDR2 FYNNEI. The CDR3 DNA sequence: TGTGCCAGCAATGAAATAGGCTACACCTTC. Protein sequence: CASNEIGYTF.

The chain recombines TRBV30 with TRBJ1-1, with 10 bases identical to TRBD1. Germline values: CDR1 GTSNPN, CDR2 SVGIG (reference sequence). The length of the CDR3 is 12 residues. With V trimmed by 3 bases and J by 7 bases, 2 bases remained unmatched. In nucleotides, the CDR3 is TGTGCCTGGAGAGGACAGGGGGTTGAAGCTTTCTTT. It codes for CAWRGQGVEAFF.

The chain carries TRBV30 and TRBJ1-2; D unresolved. Between the trimmed V and J ends, which lost 2 bases and 6 bases, there was a span of 13 bases. Germline lookup yields CDR1 GTSNPN and CDR2 SVGIG (reference sequence). The CDR3 extends over 13 amino acids. CDR3 sequence reads: CAWSMGREDGYTF. CDR3 in DNA: TGTGCCTGGAGTATGGGTCGGGAGGATGGCTACACCTTC.